Below, 27 T cell receptor beta chains from the same sample are listed, as sequenced in a study of shared clonotypes between healthy human individuals. Assay: immunoSEQ multiplex PCR; the TCRdb copy retains only in-frame clones and omits some. This repertoire shows about 690,000 clones, around 91% found once; its top ten account for roughly 36%. The sequencing input was memory CD8+ T cells from PBMCs. Subset of the sample: CD45RO+ cells pooled with CCR7-negative TemRA cells. Every receptor here comes from a young man in good health. Some clones in this sample may be carry-over from other donors' samples.

The chain combines TRBV7-3 with TRBJ2-3; D is perhaps TRBD2 (5 bases). Germline CDR1 and CDR2: SGHTA and FQGTGA. The V gene lost 5 bases and the J gene lost 0 bases, with 12 bases spanning the gap. CDR3 size: 15 residues. CDR3 loop: CASSPSRTSTDTQYF. In DNA, the CDR3 is TGTGCCAGCAGCCCCTCGCGGACTAGCACAGATACGCAGTATTTT.

This chain links TRBV10-3 with TRBJ2-2, with D uncertain. The CDR3 is 13 amino acids. V lost 3 bases, J lost 0 bases, and 2 bases lay in between. Germline CDR1 and CDR2: ENHRY and SYGVKD. As DNA, the CDR3 is TGTGCCATCAGTGAAGCGAACACCGGGGAGCTGTTTTTT. Amino acids: CAISEANTGELFF.

The CDR3 DNA is TGCGCCAGCAGTGAGTCGGGCAGGGCTATTTGGTACGAGCAGTACTTC. This encodes CASSESGRAIWYEQYF. The chain employs TRBV10-1 and TRBJ2-7, with D possibly being TRBD1 (5 bases). Germline assignment: CDR1 WNHNN and CDR2 SYGVQD (reference sequence). The V gene lost 0 bases and the J gene lost 4 bases, with 16 bases spanning the gap. This CDR3 is 16 amino acids long.

J is TRBJ1-5 and V is TRBV6-1; D not resolved. The CDR3 spans 11 residues. Deletions cut 6 bases from V and 3 bases from J, with 3 bases between. Per germline, CDR1 MNHNS and CDR2 SASEGT. CDR3 sequence: CASRANQPQHF. The CDR3, as DNA: TGTGCCAGCAGGGCCAATCAGCCCCAGCATTTT.

The rearrangement uses TRBV10-3 and TRBJ1-3; 7 bases are a match to TRBD1. The CDR3 runs 16 residues. Trimming cost V 6 bases and J 2 bases; bases outside gene matches: 10. The V gene's germline CDR1 is ENHRY and CDR2 SYGVKD. This CDR3 reads CAIREQGFGTGNTIYF. The CDR3 nucleotides read TGTGCCATCAGGGAACAGGGGTTTGGAACTGGAAACACCATATATTTT.

The chain uses TRBV5-1 and TRBJ2-3, with 7 bases fitting TRBD2. The J segment lost 2 bases and the V segment lost 0 bases, leaving 3 bases of the junction unmatched. CDR1 SGHRS and CDR2 YFSETQ come from the germline V gene. This CDR3 is 15 amino acids long. The CDR3 nucleotides read TGCGCCAGCAGCTTGGAGGGAGGGATCACAGATACGCAGTATTTT. Protein: CASSLEGGITDTQYF.

The CDR3 spells CASRTVARRVNEQFF. CDR3 DNA: TGTGCCAGCAGAACAGTGGCTAGGAGGGTCAATGAGCAGTTCTTC. The chain uses TRBV11-2 and TRBJ2-1, with a weak D call TRBD2 (6 bases). CDR1 and CDR2 from the germline V gene are SGHAT and FQNNGV. The CDR3 loop spans 15 amino acids. V gave up 6 bases and J gave up 6 bases, with 18 bases separating them.

The chain carries TRBV6-4 and TRBJ2-7; a possible D gene is TRBD2 (5 bases). This CDR3 has 14 residues. Germline values: CDR1 MRHNA, CDR2 SNTAGT. V dropped 5 bases and J dropped 5 bases, with 16 bases sitting between them. The CDR3 sequence: CASSPGPRGHEQYF. In DNA, the CDR3 is TGTGCCAGCAGTCCTGGTCCGAGAGGGCACGAGCAGTACTTC.

The chain couples TRBV4-1 to TRBJ2-3, with 7 positions matching TRBD1. J lost 4 bases, V lost 4 bases, and 5 bases had no gene match. Germline values: CDR1 MGHRA, CDR2 YSYEKL. This CDR3 region has 14 residues. The DNA for the CDR3 is TGCGCCAGCAGCCGAACAGGGGTCGCAGATACGCAGTATTTT. Protein sequence: CASSRTGVADTQYF.

The V call is TRBV6-6, the J call TRBJ2-2; the D gene is possibly TRBD2 (6 bases). V was shortened by 7 bases and J by 9 bases, with 12 bases between the two germline ends. The germline V gene has CDR1 MNHNY and CDR2 SVGAGI (reference sequence). The CDR3 consists of 12 residues. CDR3 residues: CASISGPRELFF. The CDR3, as DNA: TGTGCCAGCATTAGCGGCCCCAGGGAGCTGTTTTTT.

This clone was detected only a few times. J is TRBJ1-1 and V is TRBV19; D may be TRBD1 (5 bases). Germline CDR1 is LNHDA and CDR2 is SQIVND (reference sequence). The CDR3 loop spans 17 amino acids. V was shortened by 5 bases and J by 1 base, with 20 bases between the two germline ends. The CDR3 nucleotides read TGTGCCAGTAGTGGGCCGGGGGGTGGACCTCAGAACACTGAAGCTTTCTTT. It translates to CASSGPGGGPQNTEAFF.

This clone was detected a few times. The chain carries TRBV7-9 and TRBJ2-2; no definite D call. This CDR3 region has 10 residues. Germline V gene data show CDR1 as SEHNR and CDR2 as FQNEAQ (reference sequence). Trimming removed 11 bases from V and 6 bases from J, with 7 bases in between. The CDR3 DNA reads TGTGCCGTGCTTTCCGGGGAGCTGTTTTTT. Translated, it gives CAVLSGELFF. Full variable domain (remainder filled in from reference TRBV7-9 and TRBJ2-2): DTGVSQNPRHKITKRGQNVTFRCDPISEHNRLYWYRQTLGQGPEFLTYFQNEAQLEKSRLLSDRFSAERPKGSFSTLEIQRTEQGDSAMYLCAVLSGELFFGEGSRLTVL.

As regards this clone: A read error may produce the germline difference seen at one junction end. CDR3: CASSERGRLIDF. CDR3 coding DNA: TGTGCCAGCAGTGAACGAGGGCGACTAATCGACTTC. J is TRBJ1-2 and V is TRBV2; D unclear. Germline CDR1 is SNHLY and CDR2 is FYNNEI. The CDR3 is 12 residues long.

J is TRBJ2-5 and V is TRBV13, with TRBD1 matching 9 bases. The CDR3 spans 16 residues. The trim removed 5 bases at V and 5 bases at J, leaving 12 bases unmatched. The germline V gene encodes CDR1 PRHDT and CDR2 FYEKMQ (reference sequence). The CDR3 region is CASSLRDRAGMETQYF. CDR3 in DNA: TGTGCCAGCAGCCTTAGGGACAGGGCGGGTATGGAGACCCAGTACTTC.

The V call is TRBV5-1, the J call TRBJ2-1; TRBD2 aligns across 12 bases. The CDR3 is 15 amino acids. Unmatched junction bases numbered 6, after V lost 5 bases and J lost 6 bases. Germline CDR1 reads SGHRS; CDR2 reads YFSETQ. The CDR3 DNA reads as TGCGCCAGCAGGGCTAGCGGGAGGGCCTCCAATGAGCAGTTCTTC. Protein: CASRASGRASNEQFF.

The chain links TRBV2 to TRBJ2-4; a weak D match, TRBD1 (5 bases). CDR1 is SNHLY, CDR2 FYNNEI, per germline. V lost 6 bases and J 0 bases, leaving 12 bases between the germline ends. This CDR3 comprises 15 residues. In nucleotides, the CDR3 is TGTGCCAGCAGGGACACAGGAATAGCCAAAAACATTCAGTACTTC. Protein: CASRDTGIAKNIQYF.

V gene TRBV7-2 combines with J gene TRBJ2-1; D perhaps matches TRBD2 (5 bases). The V end lost 1 base, the J end lost 7 bases, and 14 bases lay between the germline ends. The germline V gene encodes CDR1 SGHTA and CDR2 FQGNSA. This CDR3 is 15 amino acids long. CDR3 sequence reads: CASSLDISATNEQFF. DNA of the CDR3: TGTGCCAGCAGCTTAGACATTAGCGCCACGAATGAGCAGTTCTTC.

Only one count was recorded for this clone. This chain joins TRBV27 and TRBJ2-1; the D gene is possibly TRBD1 (6 bases). Germline V gene data show CDR1 as MNHEY and CDR2 as SMNVEV (reference sequence). The CDR3 is made up of 16 amino acids. V was trimmed by 6 bases and J by 0 bases, leaving 15 bases between them. Written as DNA, the CDR3 is TGTGCCAGCAGCGACAGGCCTTATAGCTCCTACAATGAGCAGTTCTTC. This translates into CASSDRPYSSYNEQFF.

This clone came up a few times. This chain joins TRBV28 and TRBJ1-5; no clear D. Germline loops: CDR1 MDHEN, CDR2 SYDVKM. Trimming removed 5 bases at V and 2 bases at J, with 13 bases between. This CDR3 contains 15 residues. This chain's CDR3 is CASSLRVWGNQPQHF. The DNA for the CDR3 is TGTGCCAGCAGTCTTCGAGTTTGGGGCAATCAGCCCCAGCATTTT.

The chain carries TRBV7-9 and TRBJ2-3; D is uncertain. V dropped 1 base and J dropped 4 bases, with 9 bases sitting between them. Per the germline V gene, CDR1 is SEHNR and CDR2 is FQNEAQ (reference sequence). This CDR3 has 14 residues. Here the CDR3 DNA reads TGTGCCAGCAGCTTAGGGATCGGTCCAGATACGCAGTATTTT. It encodes CASSLGIGPDTQYF.

Here the CDR3 reads CASTQLAGPYNEQFF. The CDR3 DNA is TGTGCCAGCACCCAACTAGCGGGCCCCTACAATGAGCAGTTCTTC. V is TRBV7-9 and J is TRBJ2-1; 9 nucleotides match TRBD2. The CDR3 contains 15 residues. The ends lost 7 bases at V and 2 bases at J; junction bases unmatched: 6. Looked up from germline, CDR1 is SEHNR and CDR2 is FQNEAQ (reference sequence).

The chain links TRBV19 to TRBJ1-2; D gene ambiguous. Trimming stripped 3 bases from V and 6 bases from J, with 11 bases between. Per germline, CDR1 LNHDA and CDR2 SQIVND (reference sequence). This CDR3 comprises 13 residues. CDR3 loop: CASSIADLNGYTF. The DNA for the CDR3 is TGTGCCAGTAGTATTGCAGACCTAAATGGCTACACCTTC. The whole variable domain, filled in from reference TRBV19 and TRBJ1-2, reads DGGITQSPKYLFRKEGQNVTLSCEQNLNHDAMYWYRQDPGQGLRLIYYSQIVNDFQKGDIAEGYSVSREKKESFPLTVTSAQKNPTAFYLCASSIADLNGYTFGSGTRLTVV.

This chain uses TRBV4-1 with TRBJ1-1; D not certain. From germline, CDR1 is MGHRA and CDR2 YSYEKL. The CDR3 totals 16 residues. V lost 0 bases and J 2 bases, leaving 13 bases between the germline ends. CDR3 residues: CASSQDLLAANTEAFF. CDR3 coding DNA: TGCGCCAGCAGCCAAGATCTGTTAGCGGCAAACACTGAAGCTTTCTTT.

V is TRBV28 and J is TRBJ2-7; tentatively, D is TRBD1 (6 bases). Germline loops: CDR1 MDHEN, CDR2 SYDVKM. The V and J ends lost 9 bases and 3 bases respectively, with 21 bases between them. This CDR3 spans 15 amino acids. The CDR3 DNA reads as TGTGCCAGTTACGGCAGCCGGGACACCTACTACGAGCAGTACTTC. Translated, it gives CASYGSRDTYYEQYF.

Details on this clone: Within the sample, other DNA sequences also encode this same CDR3. CDR3 sequence: CASSLGLNTEAFF. The CDR3 DNA is TGTGCCAGCAGTTTAGGGCTGAACACTGAAGCTTTCTTT. The J gene is TRBJ1-1, the V gene TRBV27; unclear D gene. The CDR3 contains 13 residues. Germline V gene data show CDR1 as MNHEY and CDR2 as SMNVEV (reference sequence). V shed 2 bases and J shed 0 bases, with 4 bases lying between them.

J is TRBJ1-2 and V is TRBV11-1, with TRBD1 as a possible D gene (6 bases). The germline gives CDR1 SGHAT, CDR2 FQDESV (reference sequence). The CDR3 contains 16 residues. V shed 5 bases and J shed 7 bases, with 23 bases lying between them. In DNA form, the CDR3 reads TGTGCCAGCAGCCCGGGACAAGGGGAGGGTGTCTTTGGCTACACCTTC. Translated: CASSPGQGEGVFGYTF.

The chain has TRBV7-9 and TRBJ1-2; no clear D gene. The CDR3 totals 13 residues. CDR1 and CDR2 from the germline V gene are SEHNR and FQNEAQ (reference sequence). Trimming removed 7 bases at V and 7 bases at J, with 16 bases between. The CDR3 loop is CASTPFRGIGYTF. CDR3 DNA sequence: TGTGCCAGCACCCCTTTCCGGGGTATTGGCTACACCTTC.